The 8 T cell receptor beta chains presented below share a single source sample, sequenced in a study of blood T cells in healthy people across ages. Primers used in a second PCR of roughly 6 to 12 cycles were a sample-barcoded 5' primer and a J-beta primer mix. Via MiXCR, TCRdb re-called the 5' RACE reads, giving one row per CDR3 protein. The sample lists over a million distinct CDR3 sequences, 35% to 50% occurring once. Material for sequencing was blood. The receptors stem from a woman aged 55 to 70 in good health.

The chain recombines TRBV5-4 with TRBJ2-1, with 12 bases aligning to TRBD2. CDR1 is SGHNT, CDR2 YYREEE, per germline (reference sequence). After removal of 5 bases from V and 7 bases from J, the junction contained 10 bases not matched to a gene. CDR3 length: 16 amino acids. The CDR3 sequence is CASRERLAGGTNEQFF. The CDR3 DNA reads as TGTGCCAGCAGGGAGAGGCTAGCGGGAGGGACGAATGAGCAGTTCTTC. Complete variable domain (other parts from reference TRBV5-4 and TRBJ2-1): ETGVTQSPTHLIKTRGQQVTLRCSSQSGHNTVSWYQQALGQGPQFIFQYYREEENGRGNFPPRFSGLQFPNYSSELNVNALELDDSALYLCASRERLAGGTNEQFFGPGTRLTVL.

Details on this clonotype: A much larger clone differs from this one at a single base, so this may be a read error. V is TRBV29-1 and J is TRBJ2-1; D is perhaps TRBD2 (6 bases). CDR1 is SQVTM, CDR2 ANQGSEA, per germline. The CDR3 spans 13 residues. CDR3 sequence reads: CGVEDPAGNEQFF. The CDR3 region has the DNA TGCGGCGTTGAAGATCCGGCGGGAAACGAGCAGTTCTTC.

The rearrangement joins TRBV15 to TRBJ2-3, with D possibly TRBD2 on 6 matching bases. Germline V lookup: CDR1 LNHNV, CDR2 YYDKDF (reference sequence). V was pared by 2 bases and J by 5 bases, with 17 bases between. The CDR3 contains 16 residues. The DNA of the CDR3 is TGTGCCACCAGCAGATCGGGAGAATATACAGGAGATACGCAGTATTTT. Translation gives CATSRSGEYTGDTQYF.

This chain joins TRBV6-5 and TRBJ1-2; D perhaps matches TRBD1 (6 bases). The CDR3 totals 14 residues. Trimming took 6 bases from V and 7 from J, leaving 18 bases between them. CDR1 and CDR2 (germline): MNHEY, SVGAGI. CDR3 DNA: TGTGCCAGCAGCCCAGGGGAAACCGTTTCTGGCTACACCTTC. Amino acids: CASSPGETVSGYTF.

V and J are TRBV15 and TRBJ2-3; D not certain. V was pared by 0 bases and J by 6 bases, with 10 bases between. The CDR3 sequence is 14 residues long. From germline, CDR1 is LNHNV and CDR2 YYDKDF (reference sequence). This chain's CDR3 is CATSRERQSDTQYF. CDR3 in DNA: TGTGCCACCAGCAGAGAAAGGCAGTCGGATACGCAGTATTTT.

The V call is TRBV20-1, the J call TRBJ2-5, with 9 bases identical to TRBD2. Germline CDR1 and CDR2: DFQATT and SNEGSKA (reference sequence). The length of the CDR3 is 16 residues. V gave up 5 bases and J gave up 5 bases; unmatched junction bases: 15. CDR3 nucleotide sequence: TGCAGTGCTTTATCTAGCGGGATCATCCACATGGAGACCCAGTACTTC. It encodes CSALSSGIIHMETQYF.

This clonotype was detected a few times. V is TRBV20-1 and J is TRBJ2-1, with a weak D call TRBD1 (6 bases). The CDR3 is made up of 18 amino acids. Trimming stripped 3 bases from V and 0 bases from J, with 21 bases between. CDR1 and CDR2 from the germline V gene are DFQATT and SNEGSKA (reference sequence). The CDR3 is CSARSGIGGLGSYNEQFF. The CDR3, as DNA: TGCAGTGCTAGGAGTGGGATTGGGGGCTTGGGCTCCTACAATGAGCAGTTCTTC.

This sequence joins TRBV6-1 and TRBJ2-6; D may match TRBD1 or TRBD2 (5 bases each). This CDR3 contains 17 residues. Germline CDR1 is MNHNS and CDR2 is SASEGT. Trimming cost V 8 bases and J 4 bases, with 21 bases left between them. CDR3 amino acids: CASRTNEGSWGANVLTF. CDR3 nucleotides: TGTGCCAGCCGGACGAACGAGGGGTCTTGGGGGGCCAACGTCCTGACTTTC.